This T cell receptor (beta chain) came from a study of T cells in Graves' hyperthyroidism and ophthalmopathy. Across the whole study: Peripheral blood collection took place at initial diagnosis, before any treatment. Study results and caveats: Most clonotypes expanded in the thyroid (above 0.001) were also present in blood.

The table lists this clonotype with many counts. The antigen remains unidentified. Germline loops: CDR1 SGHTA, CDR2 FQGTGA. Trimming removed 4 bases from V and 3 bases from J, with 10 bases in between. This CDR3 comprises 13 residues. Using RNA transcripts as the source, TCR beta CDR3 regions were amplified. Researchers ran a first-round RT-PCR on the TCR CDR3 using the HTBI primer set. TCRdb reprocessed the multiplex PCR reads with MiXCR, giving one entry per CDR3 protein. The sample records about 600,000 distinct CDR3 sequences, roughly 15% being singletons. This sequence originates from a woman aged 45-59 years with Graves' ophthalmopathy. Sequencing was done on a sample of blood. The chain carries TRBV7-3 and TRBJ2-7; perhaps TRBD1 as D (5 bases). The CDR3 DNA reads as TGTGCCAGCAGCTGGACAAGAGGCTACGAGCAGTACTTC. This encodes CASSWTRGYEQYF.